The next 17 T cell receptor beta chains were all read from a single sample in a study of T-cell reconstitution after alpha-beta-depleted transplantation in children. Library preparation (for TCRbeta) was performed with unique molecular identifiers. In TCRdb, the PCR reads were re-called with MiXCR into one record per CDR3 protein. Of a few hundred thousand distinct CDR3 sequences listed, more than 9% are singletons. Sequences were derived from PBMCs from the stem cell graft donor, sampled from the stem cell graft. The receptors were gathered from a human donor who donated a stem cell graft to a child with SCID.

This clonotype has at least ten counts. The rearrangement links TRBV5-1 to TRBJ2-7; TRBD2 matches 8 bases. Losses at the gene ends were 0 bases for V and 3 bases for J; bases not matched to a gene: 2. Germline lookup yields CDR1 SGHRS and CDR2 YFSETQ. This CDR3 has 14 amino acids. The CDR3 loop is CASSLVAGGYEQYF. In DNA form, the CDR3 reads TGCGCCAGCAGCTTGGTTGCGGGGGGCTACGAGCAGTACTTC.

The rearrangement links TRBV12-3 or TRBV12-4 to TRBJ2-7, with 8 bases fitting TRBD1. The junction had 7 bases not matched to a gene; V was cut back by 6 bases and J by 0 bases. CDR3 length: 15 residues. CDR3 sequence (DNA): TGTGCCAGCAGAGTCGGACAGGGCAGCTCCTACGAGCAGTACTTC. Amino acids: CASRVGQGSSYEQYF.

This clonotype came up many times. CDR3: CAISEQGFGQPQHF. The CDR3 coding sequence is TGTGCCATCAGTGAACAGGGGTTTGGTCAGCCCCAGCATTTT. V and J are TRBV10-3 and TRBJ1-5, with TRBD1 matching 7 bases. This CDR3 spans 14 amino acids. CDR1 and CDR2 (germline): ENHRY, SYGVKD. V lost 3 bases to trimming and J lost 6 bases; unmatched junction nucleotides: 5.

In this sample, this clonotype turned up a few times. The rearrangement uses TRBV19 and TRBJ1-1; tentative D call: TRBD1 (5 bases). V was pared by 4 bases and J by 3 bases, with 21 bases between. CDR3 length: 17 residues. Germline CDR1 and CDR2: LNHDA and SQIVND (reference sequence). CDR3 sequence: CASSTPSQVQSYTEAFF. The CDR3 bases are TGTGCCAGTAGTACTCCTTCACAGGTTCAAAGCTACACTGAAGCTTTCTTT.

The chain joins TRBV20-1 to TRBJ2-2; 11 positions match TRBD2. Per germline, CDR1 DFQATT and CDR2 SNEGSKA (reference sequence). The junction had 2 bases not matched to a gene; V was cut back by 4 bases and J by 1 base. This CDR3 spans 15 amino acids. For the CDR3, the DNA is TGCAGTGCTAATGGACTAGCGGGGAACACCGGGGAGCTGTTTTTT. It specifies CSANGLAGNTGELFF.

This clonotype was seen a handful of times. The chain joins TRBV7-2 to TRBJ2-7; 9 nucleotides line up with TRBD1. The J segment lost 2 bases and the V segment lost 5 bases, leaving 7 bases of the junction unmatched. CDR1 SGHTA and CDR2 FQGNSA come from the germline V gene. The CDR3 is made up of 15 amino acids. Written as DNA, the CDR3 is TGTGCCAGCAGCCTAAGATGGGACAGGGCCTACGAGCAGTACTTC. This gives the protein CASSLRWDRAYEQYF.

This clonotype appeared a few times. The chain links TRBV5-1 to TRBJ1-1; D ambiguous. CDR3 length equals 15 residues. V dropped 2 bases and J dropped 5 bases, with 16 bases sitting between them. Germline CDR1 SGHRS, CDR2 YFSETQ. This CDR3 is CASSLEMGLWTEAFF. The CDR3, as DNA: TGCGCCAGCAGCTTAGAAATGGGATTGTGGACTGAAGCTTTCTTT.

The chain uses TRBV19 and TRBJ2-7; D uncertain. Germline CDR1 and CDR2: LNHDA and SQIVND (reference sequence). The V end lost 5 bases, the J end lost 2 bases, and 16 bases lay between the germline ends. There are 15 residues in the CDR3. The CDR3 loop is CASSENVSPTYEQYF. DNA for the CDR3: TGTGCCAGTAGTGAGAACGTTAGTCCAACCTACGAGCAGTACTTC.

The V gene is TRBV5-1, the J gene TRBJ2-5; perhaps TRBD1 as D (6 bases). The germline V gene has CDR1 SGHRS and CDR2 YFSETQ. The CDR3 runs to 13 residues. Trimming removed 5 bases from V and 5 bases from J, with 13 bases in between. Written as DNA, the CDR3 is TGCGCCAGCAGGGAAGGACAGAGCGAGACCCAGTACTTC. It yields the protein CASREGQSETQYF.

This clonotype was counted many times. CDR3 nucleotide sequence: TGTGCCAGCAGTTACGACGGTCCCAATGAGCAGTTCTTC. It translates to CASSYDGPNEQFF. The rearrangement joins TRBV6-6 to TRBJ2-1; the D is unclear. This CDR3 has 13 amino acids. The V end was cut by 2 bases, the J end by 6 bases, with 8 bases between. Germline values: CDR1 MNHNY, CDR2 SVGAGI (reference sequence).

This clonotype came up a few times. The chain couples TRBV19 to TRBJ1-1; 10 bases match TRBD1. The CDR3 sequence is 14 residues long. Germline loops: CDR1 LNHDA, CDR2 SQIVND (reference sequence). J was trimmed by 6 bases and V by 7 bases; bases with no gene match: 8. CDR3 sequence (DNA): TGTGCCAGTACAAGGACAGGGGGATCCTCTGAAGCTTTCTTT. Translation gives CASTRTGGSSEAFF.

The gene calls are TRBV4-1 and TRBJ1-1, with D hard to call. This CDR3 comprises 14 residues. Per the germline V gene, CDR1 is MGHRA and CDR2 is YSYEKL. V was pared by 1 base and J by 1 base, with 7 bases between. As DNA, the CDR3 is TGCGCCAGCAGCCAAGTCGGTCAGAACACTGAAGCTTTCTTT. Amino acid sequence: CASSQVGQNTEAFF.

The chain joins TRBV10-2 to TRBJ2-3, with 8 positions matching TRBD2. Losses at the gene ends were 6 bases for V and 0 bases for J; bases not matched to a gene: 2. The germline V gene has CDR1 WSHSY and CDR2 SAAADI. The CDR3 covers 14 residues. The DNA of the CDR3 is TGCGCCAGCAGATGGACTAGCAGCACAGATACGCAGTATTTT. Residues: CASRWTSSTDTQYF.

This clonotype has just a few counts. The CDR3 sequence: CASSSPSGTWDEQYF. The CDR3 DNA is TGCGCCAGCAGCTCCCCCTCCGGGACCTGGGACGAGCAGTACTTC. The V gene is TRBV5-1, the J gene TRBJ2-7, with D perhaps being TRBD1 or TRBD2 (5 bases each). Per germline, CDR1 SGHRS and CDR2 YFSETQ. The V and J ends lost 3 bases and 5 bases respectively, with 18 bases between them. This CDR3 spans 15 amino acids.

The chain is built from TRBV9 and TRBJ2-1, with TRBD2 matching over 12 bases. This CDR3 has 16 residues. The germline CDR1 and CDR2 sequences are SGDLS and YYNGEE. V lost 0 bases and J lost 10; bases outside the gene matches: 8. This CDR3 is CASSVGAGLAGTEQFF. In DNA form, the CDR3 reads TGTGCCAGCAGCGTAGGGGCAGGACTAGCGGGGACCGAGCAGTTCTTC.

This clonotype was picked up a small number of times. The chain links TRBV5-1 to TRBJ1-2, with TRBD1 matching 11 bases. Germline values: CDR1 SGHRS, CDR2 YFSETQ. The ends lost 3 bases at V and 7 bases at J; junction bases unmatched: 5. The CDR3 runs to 14 residues. The CDR3 reads CASSSGQGAGGYTF. The CDR3 DNA is TGCGCCAGCAGCTCCGGACAGGGGGCAGGTGGCTACACCTTC.

There are a few counts of this clonotype. The chain recombines TRBV2 with TRBJ1-3, with 9 bases identical to TRBD1. Germline V gene sequence: CDR1 SNHLY, CDR2 FYNNEI. The J segment lost 1 base and the V segment lost 8 bases, leaving 15 bases of the junction unmatched. CDR3 length equals 18 residues. CDR3 DNA: TGTGCCAGCCTGCGGACAGGGGAAGAGTATTTTTCTGGAAACACCATATATTTT. It yields the protein CASLRTGEEYFSGNTIYF.